One T cell receptor (beta chain) is described in this entry. Its antigen is still unknown. This sample includes further DNA sequences coding for the same CDR3. The data originate from a study of beta chain features in type 1 diabetes. Every bit of the isolated RNA underwent reverse transcription, so sequencing read expressed TCRB transcripts. TCRdb's table, derived via immunoSEQ multiplex PCR, lists solely in-frame clones and lacks some. The table records under 200,000 clones, around 8.3% of them present only once. Regarding the study as a whole: Among all four CD4+ subsets, Type 1 diabetes patients had TCRB CDR3s that were moderately but significantly shorter. Cells expressing TCR highly could be over-represented by cDNA sequencing. In comparison with healthy donors, patients had naive, central memory and Treg TCRB repertoires that appeared more similar.

Germline V gene lookup returns CDR1 SNHLY and CDR2 FYNNEI. This CDR3 contains 13 residues. V shed 5 bases and J 4 bases; nucleotides not matched to a gene: 4. The source of this sequence is a woman aged 18-35 years with type 1 diabetes. The chain recombines TRBV2 with TRBJ2-5, with 7 bases matching TRBD1. Sequencing used central memory CD4+ T cells from blood. CDR3 protein: CASSRDSRETQYF. DNA of the CDR3: TGTGCCAGCAGTAGGGACAGTAGAGAGACCCAGTACTTC.